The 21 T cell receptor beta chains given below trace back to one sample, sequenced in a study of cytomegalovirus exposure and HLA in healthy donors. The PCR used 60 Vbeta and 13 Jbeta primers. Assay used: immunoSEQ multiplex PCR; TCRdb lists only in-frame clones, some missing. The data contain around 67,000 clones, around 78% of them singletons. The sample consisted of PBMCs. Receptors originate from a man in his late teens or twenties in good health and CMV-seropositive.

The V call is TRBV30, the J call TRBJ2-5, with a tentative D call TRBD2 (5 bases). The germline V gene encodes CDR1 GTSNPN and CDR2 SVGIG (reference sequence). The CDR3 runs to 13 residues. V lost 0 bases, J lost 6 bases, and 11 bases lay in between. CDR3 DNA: TGTGCCTGGAGTGTACTAGTAGGTCAGACCCAGTACTTC. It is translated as CAWSVLVGQTQYF.

The DNA of the CDR3 is TGTGCCAGCAGCCAAGGGGTTGGGGCTGGGGATGAGCAGTTCTTC. Translated: CASSQGVGAGDEQFF. The V gene is TRBV4-2, the J gene TRBJ2-1, with a weak D call TRBD1 (5 bases). The V end lost 1 base, the J end lost 8 bases, and 15 bases lay between the germline ends. Germline V gene lookup returns CDR1 LGHNA and CDR2 YNFKEQ. The CDR3 contains 15 residues.

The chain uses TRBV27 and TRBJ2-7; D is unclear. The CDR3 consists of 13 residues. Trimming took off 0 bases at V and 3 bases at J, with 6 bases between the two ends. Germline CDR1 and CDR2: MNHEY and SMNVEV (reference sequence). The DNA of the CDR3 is TGTGCCAGCAGTTTATCGGGCAGCTACGAGCAGTACTTC. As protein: CASSLSGSYEQYF.

This CDR3 is CASSATGEMDQPQHF. In nucleotides, the CDR3 is TGTGCCAGCAGCGCGACAGGGGAGATGGATCAGCCCCAGCATTTT. This chain uses TRBV9 with TRBJ1-5, with 8 bases that match TRBD1. Germline V gene sequence: CDR1 SGDLS, CDR2 YYNGEE. V shed 3 bases, J shed 5 bases, and the junction held 7 bases outside the gene matches. This CDR3 comprises 15 residues.

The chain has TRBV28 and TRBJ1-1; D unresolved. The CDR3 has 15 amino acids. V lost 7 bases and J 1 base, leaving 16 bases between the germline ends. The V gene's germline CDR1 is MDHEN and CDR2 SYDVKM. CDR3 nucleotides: TGTGCCAGCATCAACCCTCGGGGAGGGAACACTGAAGCTTTCTTT. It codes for CASINPRGGNTEAFF. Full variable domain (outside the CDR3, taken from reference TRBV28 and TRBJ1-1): DVKVTQSSRYLVKRTGEKVFLECVQDMDHENMFWYRQDPGLGLRLIYFSYDVKMKEKGDIPEGYSVSREKKERFSLILESASTNQTSMYLCASINPRGGNTEAFFGQGTRLTVV.

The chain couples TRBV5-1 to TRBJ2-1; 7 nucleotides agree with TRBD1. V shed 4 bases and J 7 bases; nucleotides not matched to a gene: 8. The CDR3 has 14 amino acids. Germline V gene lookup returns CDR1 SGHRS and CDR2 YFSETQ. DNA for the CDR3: TGCGCCAGCAGCACGGGACAGCCAGGGAATGAGCAGTTCTTC. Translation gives CASSTGQPGNEQFF.

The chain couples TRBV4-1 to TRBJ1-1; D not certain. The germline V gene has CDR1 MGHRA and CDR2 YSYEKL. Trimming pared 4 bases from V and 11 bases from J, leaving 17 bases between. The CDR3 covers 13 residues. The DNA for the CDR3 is TGCGCCAGCAGCCTCAGCCCGACAAGGGAGGCTTTCTTT. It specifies CASSLSPTREAFF.

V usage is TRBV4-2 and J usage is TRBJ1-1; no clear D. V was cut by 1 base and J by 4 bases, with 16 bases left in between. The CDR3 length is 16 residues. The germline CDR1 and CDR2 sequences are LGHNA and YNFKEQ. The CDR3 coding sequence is TGTGCCAGCAGCCAAGGGGCAGTGTCTGGCCCCACTGAAGCTTTCTTT. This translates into CASSQGAVSGPTEAFF.

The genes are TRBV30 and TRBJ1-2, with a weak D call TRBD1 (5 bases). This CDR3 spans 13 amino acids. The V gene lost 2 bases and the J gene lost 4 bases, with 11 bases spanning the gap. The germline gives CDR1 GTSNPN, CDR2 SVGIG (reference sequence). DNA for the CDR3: TGTGCCTGGAGTTCAGGGTTCAGCTATGGCTACACCTTC. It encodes CAWSSGFSYGYTF.

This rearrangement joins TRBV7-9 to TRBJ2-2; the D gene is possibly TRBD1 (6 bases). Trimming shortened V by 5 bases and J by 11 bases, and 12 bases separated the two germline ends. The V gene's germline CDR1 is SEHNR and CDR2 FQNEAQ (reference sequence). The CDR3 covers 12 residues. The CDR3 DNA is TGTGCCAGCAGCGAGACAGGCCCTGAGCTGTTTTTT. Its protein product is CASSETGPELFF.

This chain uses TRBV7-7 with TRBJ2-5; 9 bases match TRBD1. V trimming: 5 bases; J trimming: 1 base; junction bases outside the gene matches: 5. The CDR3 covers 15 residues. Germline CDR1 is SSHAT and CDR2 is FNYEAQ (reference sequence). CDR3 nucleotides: TGTGCCAGCAGCCAACAGGGGGCTTCCCAAGAGACCCAGTACTTC. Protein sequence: CASSQQGASQETQYF.

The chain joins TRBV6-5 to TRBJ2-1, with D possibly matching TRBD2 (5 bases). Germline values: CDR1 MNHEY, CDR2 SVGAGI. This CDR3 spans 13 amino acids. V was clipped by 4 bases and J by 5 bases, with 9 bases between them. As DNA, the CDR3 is TGTGCCAGCAGTTGGGAGCCTGACAATGAGCAGTTCTTC. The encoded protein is CASSWEPDNEQFF.

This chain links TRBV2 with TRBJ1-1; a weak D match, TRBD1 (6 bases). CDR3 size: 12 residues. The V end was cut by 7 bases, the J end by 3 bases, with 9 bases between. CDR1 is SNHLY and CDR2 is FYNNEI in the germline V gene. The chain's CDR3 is CASKGGYTEAFF. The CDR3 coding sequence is TGTGCCAGCAAAGGGGGTTACACTGAAGCTTTCTTT.

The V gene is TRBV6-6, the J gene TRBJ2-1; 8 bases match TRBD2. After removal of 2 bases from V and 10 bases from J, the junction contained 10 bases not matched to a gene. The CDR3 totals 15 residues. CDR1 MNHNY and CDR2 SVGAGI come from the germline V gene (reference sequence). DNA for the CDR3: TGTGCCAGCAGTTACCCGACGAGCGGGGGCAGAGAGCAGTTCTTC. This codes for CASSYPTSGGREQFF.

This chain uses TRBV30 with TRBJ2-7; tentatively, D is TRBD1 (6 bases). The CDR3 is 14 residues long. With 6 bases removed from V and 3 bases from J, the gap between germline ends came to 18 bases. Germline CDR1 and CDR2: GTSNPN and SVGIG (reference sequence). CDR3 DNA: TGTGCCTGCTCCCCGGGCAGGGGAATCTACGAGCAGTACTTC. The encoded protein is CACSPGRGIYEQYF.

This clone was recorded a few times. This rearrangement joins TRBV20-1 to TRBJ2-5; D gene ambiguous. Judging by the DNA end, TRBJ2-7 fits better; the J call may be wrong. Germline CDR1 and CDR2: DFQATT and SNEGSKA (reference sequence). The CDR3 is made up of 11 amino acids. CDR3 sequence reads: CSAYSGYEQYF. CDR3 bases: TGCAGTGCTTACAGTGGGTACGAGCAGTACTTC.

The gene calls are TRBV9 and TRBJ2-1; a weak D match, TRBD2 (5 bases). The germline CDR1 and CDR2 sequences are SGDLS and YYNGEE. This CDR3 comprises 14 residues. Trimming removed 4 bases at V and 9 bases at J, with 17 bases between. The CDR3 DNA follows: TGTGCCAGCAGCATTACTAGGGCAGATAGTGAGCAGTTCTTC. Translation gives CASSITRADSEQFF.

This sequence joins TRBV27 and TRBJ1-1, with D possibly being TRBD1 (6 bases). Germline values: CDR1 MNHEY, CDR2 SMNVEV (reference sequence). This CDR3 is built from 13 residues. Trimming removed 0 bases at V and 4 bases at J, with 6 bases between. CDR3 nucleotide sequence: TGTGCCAGCAGTTTATCGGGGGCCACTGAAGCTTTCTTT. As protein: CASSLSGATEAFF.

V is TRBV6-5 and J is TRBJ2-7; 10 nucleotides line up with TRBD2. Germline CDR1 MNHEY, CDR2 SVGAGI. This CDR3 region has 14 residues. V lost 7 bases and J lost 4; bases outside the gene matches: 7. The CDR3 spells CASKPGLAVYEQYF. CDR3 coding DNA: TGTGCCAGCAAACCCGGACTAGCGGTTTACGAGCAGTACTTC.

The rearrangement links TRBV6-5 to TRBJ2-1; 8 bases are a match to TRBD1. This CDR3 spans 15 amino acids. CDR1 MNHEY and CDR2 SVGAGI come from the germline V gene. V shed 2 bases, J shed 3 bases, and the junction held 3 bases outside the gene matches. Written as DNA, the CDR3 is TGTGCCAGCAGTTACGCCAGGGGGCTCTACAATGAGCAGTTCTTC. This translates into CASSYARGLYNEQFF.

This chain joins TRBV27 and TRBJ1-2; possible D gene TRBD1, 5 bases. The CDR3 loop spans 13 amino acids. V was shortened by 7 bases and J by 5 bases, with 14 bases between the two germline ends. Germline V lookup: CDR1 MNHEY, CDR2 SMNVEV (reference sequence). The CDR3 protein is CASTDRISYGYTF. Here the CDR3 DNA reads TGTGCCAGCACCGACAGAATATCTTATGGCTACACCTTC.